This T cell receptor beta chain was recorded in a study of blood T cell repertoires in COVID-19. Study overall: PBMCs, B-cell-depleted T cells, or T cells provided the cDNA or gDNA that made up the material.

Germline CDR1 and CDR2: ENHRY and SYGVKD. The CDR3 contains 13 residues. Trimming at V came to 9 bases and at J to 1 base, leaving 4 bases not matched to a gene. Per the original methods: Counts of nucleated cells, estimated from reference gene primer amplification, were obtained. TCRdb's table, derived via immunoSEQ multiplex PCR, lists solely in-frame clones and lacks some. V, J and clone size reflect that table, while D and trimming were determined from the DNA. Here the sample spans some 240,000 clones, roughly 86% being singletons. The sequence came from a woman aged 35 to 49 with acute COVID-19. V usage is TRBV10-3 and J usage is TRBJ2-3, with 7 positions matching TRBD2. Sequencing input: PBMCs or T cells enriched from blood (not recorded which). As DNA, the CDR3 is TGTGCCATTGGACTAGGAGGCACAGATACGCAGTATTTT. Translation: CAIGLGGTDTQYF.